One sample yielded the 5 T cell receptor beta chains listed below, sequenced in a study of CD8 T cells in Susac syndrome. RNA totalling roughly 0.45 to 1 ug underwent reverse transcription with random hexamers. In TCRdb, the immunoSEQ multiplex PCR reads were re-called with MiXCR into one record per CDR3 protein. Of some 150,000 distinct CDR3 sequences listed, approximately 93% were seen once; the top ten hold 0.2% to 0.25%. Sequencing was done on a sample of CD8+ T cells from PBMCs. These receptor sequences come from a human donor with multiple sclerosis.

This chain uses TRBV29-1 with TRBJ1-2; a weak D match, TRBD1 (5 bases). The CDR3 runs to 14 residues. Germline loops: CDR1 SQVTM, CDR2 ANQGSEA. V was pared by 3 bases and J by 0 bases, with 11 bases between. The CDR3 DNA reads as TGCAGCGTTGACGCGGGGGTTGCTAACTATGGCTACACCTTC. Amino acids: CSVDAGVANYGYTF. Filled out from reference TRBV29-1 and TRBJ1-2, the complete variable domain reads SAVISQKPSRDICQRGTSLTIQCQVDSQVTMMFWYRQQPGQSLTLIATANQGSEATYESGFVIDKFPISRPNLTFSTLTVSNMSPEDSSIYLCSVDAGVANYGYTFGSGTRLTVV.

This chain connects TRBV11-2 to TRBJ1-3, with 7 positions matching TRBD1. J gave up 0 bases and V 2 bases, and 10 bases lay outside the gene matches. This CDR3 is 18 amino acids long. Germline V lookup: CDR1 SGHAT, CDR2 FQNNGV. For the CDR3, the DNA is TGTGCCAGCAGCTTAAACCGGGACAGACGGATCTCTGGAAACACCATATATTTT. This gives the protein CASSLNRDRRISGNTIYF.

The genes are TRBV9 and TRBJ2-2; 10 positions match TRBD2. After removal of 4 bases from V and 0 bases from J, the junction contained 9 bases not matched to a gene. Germline CDR1 is SGDLS and CDR2 is YYNGEE. The CDR3 loop spans 18 amino acids. The CDR3, as DNA: TGTGCCAGCAGCTTCTCCGGGACTAGCGACGCGAACACCGGGGAGCTGTTTTTT. Translating it yields CASSFSGTSDANTGELFF.

This clonotype was seen only once. The rearrangement joins TRBV2 to TRBJ1-2; D not certain. The CDR3 extends over 11 amino acids. In germline, CDR1 is SNHLY, CDR2 FYNNEI. V lost 8 bases and J lost 3, with 7 bases in between. CDR3 sequence: CASFIDYGYTF. CDR3 in DNA: TGTGCCAGCTTTATAGACTATGGCTACACCTTC.

The gene calls are TRBV3-1 and TRBJ1-1, with D unresolved. The V gene's germline CDR1 is LGHDT and CDR2 YNNKEL (reference sequence). The V and J ends lost 6 bases and 6 bases respectively, with 11 bases between them. CDR3 length equals 12 residues. The CDR3 reads CASSPDGPEAFF. The CDR3 nucleotides read TGTGCCAGCAGTCCGGATGGCCCTGAAGCTTTCTTT.